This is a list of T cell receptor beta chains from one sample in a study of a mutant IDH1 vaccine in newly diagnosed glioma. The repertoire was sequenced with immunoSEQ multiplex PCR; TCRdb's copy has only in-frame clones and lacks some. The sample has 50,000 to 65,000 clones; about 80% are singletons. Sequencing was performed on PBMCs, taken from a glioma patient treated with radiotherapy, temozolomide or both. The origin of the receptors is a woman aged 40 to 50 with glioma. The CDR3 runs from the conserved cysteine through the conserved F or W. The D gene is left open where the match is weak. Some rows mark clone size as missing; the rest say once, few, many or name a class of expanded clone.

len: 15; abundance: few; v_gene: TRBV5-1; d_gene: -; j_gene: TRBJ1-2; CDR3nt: TGCGCCAGCAGCTTGACGGTTCCCATAATCTATGGCTACACCTTC; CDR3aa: CASSLTVPIIYGYTF
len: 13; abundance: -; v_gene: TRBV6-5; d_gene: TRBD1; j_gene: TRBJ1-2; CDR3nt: TGTGCCAGCAGCCAGGACAGGGGCTATGGCTACACCTTC; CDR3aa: CASSQDRGYGYTF
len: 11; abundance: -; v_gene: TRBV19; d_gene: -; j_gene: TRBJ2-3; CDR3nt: TGTGCCAGTCGGGGAAGAGATACGCAGTATTTT; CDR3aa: CASRGRDTQYF
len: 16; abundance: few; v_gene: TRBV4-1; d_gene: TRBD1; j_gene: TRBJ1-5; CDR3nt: TGCGCCAGCAGCCAAACGGCAGGGGGCGGCAATCAGCCCCAGCATTTT; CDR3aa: CASSQTAGGGNQPQHF
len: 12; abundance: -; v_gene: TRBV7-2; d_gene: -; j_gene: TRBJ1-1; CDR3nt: TGTGCCAGCAGGAGAATTCGAACTGAAGCTTTCTTT; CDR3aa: CASRRIRTEAFF
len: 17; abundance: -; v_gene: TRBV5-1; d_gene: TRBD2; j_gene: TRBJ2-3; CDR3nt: TGCGCCAGCAGCTTGGACGCTAGCGGGGGAGGCACAGATACGCAGTATTTT; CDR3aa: CASSLDASGGGTDTQYF
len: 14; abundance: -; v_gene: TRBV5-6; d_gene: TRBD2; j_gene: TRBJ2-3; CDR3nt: TGTGCCAGCAGCTTGGCCTTCAGGGAGGGTACGCAGTATTTT; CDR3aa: CASSLAFREGTQYF
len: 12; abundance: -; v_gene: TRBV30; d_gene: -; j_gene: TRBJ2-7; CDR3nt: TGTGCCTGGAGAAGGTCCTCCTACGAGCAGTACTTC; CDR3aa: CAWRRSSYEQYF
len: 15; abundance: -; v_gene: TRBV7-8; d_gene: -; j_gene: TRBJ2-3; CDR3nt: TGTGCCAGCAGCCCCCGGAGGGGCCTTACAGATACGCAGTATTTT; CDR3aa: CASSPRRGLTDTQYF
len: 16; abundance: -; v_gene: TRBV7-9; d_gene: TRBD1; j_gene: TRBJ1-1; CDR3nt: TGTGCCAGCAGCTCGGACAGGGTCTTATCGAACACTGAAGCTTTCTTT; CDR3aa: CASSSDRVLSNTEAFF
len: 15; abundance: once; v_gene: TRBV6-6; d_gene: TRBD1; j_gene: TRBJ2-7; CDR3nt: TGTGCCAGCAGTTACTCTACCGAGGGGGCGAGGGAGCAGTACTTC; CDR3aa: CASSYSTEGAREQYF
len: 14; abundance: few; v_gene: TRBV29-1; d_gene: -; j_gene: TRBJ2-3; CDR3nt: TGCAGCGTAGCGGGGACAGCTAGCACAGATACGCAGTATTTT; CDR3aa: CSVAGTASTDTQYF
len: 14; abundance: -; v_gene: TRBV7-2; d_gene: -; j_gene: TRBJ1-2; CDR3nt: TGTGCCAGCAGCTTCAGAGTTTATAACTATGGCTACACCTTC; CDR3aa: CASSFRVYNYGYTF
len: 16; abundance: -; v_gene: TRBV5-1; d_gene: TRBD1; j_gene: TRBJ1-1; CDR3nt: TGCGCCAGCAGCTTGAGTCAGGGGGAGGGAGGCACTGAAGCTTTCTTT; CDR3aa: CASSLSQGEGGTEAFF
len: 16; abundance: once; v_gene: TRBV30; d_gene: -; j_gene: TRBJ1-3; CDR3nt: TGTGCCTGGAGTGTACCGGTACCGCTCGCCGGAAACACCATATATTTT; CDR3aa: CAWSVPVPLAGNTIYF
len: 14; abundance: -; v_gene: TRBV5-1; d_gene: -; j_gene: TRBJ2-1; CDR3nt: TGCGCCAGCAGCTGGACGCTAGCTACGAATGAGCAGTTCTTC; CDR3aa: CASSWTLATNEQFF
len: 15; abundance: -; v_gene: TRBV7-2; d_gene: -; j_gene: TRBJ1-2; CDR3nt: TGTGCCAGCAGCTTAGGAAGGACCCTCTATGGCGGCTACACCTTC; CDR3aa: CASSLGRTLYGGYTF
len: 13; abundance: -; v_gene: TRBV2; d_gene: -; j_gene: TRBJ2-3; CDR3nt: TGTGCCTCCGAAGGAGGGGCCGTAGATACGCAGTATTTT; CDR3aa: CASEGGAVDTQYF
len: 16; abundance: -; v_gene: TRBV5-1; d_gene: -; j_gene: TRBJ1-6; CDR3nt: TGCGCCAGCAGGGGTGACGTGGGCTCCTATAATTCACCCCTCCACTTT; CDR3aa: CASRGDVGSYNSPLHF
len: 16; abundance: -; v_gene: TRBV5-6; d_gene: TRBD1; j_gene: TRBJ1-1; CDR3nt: TGTGCCAGCAGCTTGCCCCGACAGGGATCGAACACTGAAGCTTTCTTT; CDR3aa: CASSLPRQGSNTEAFF